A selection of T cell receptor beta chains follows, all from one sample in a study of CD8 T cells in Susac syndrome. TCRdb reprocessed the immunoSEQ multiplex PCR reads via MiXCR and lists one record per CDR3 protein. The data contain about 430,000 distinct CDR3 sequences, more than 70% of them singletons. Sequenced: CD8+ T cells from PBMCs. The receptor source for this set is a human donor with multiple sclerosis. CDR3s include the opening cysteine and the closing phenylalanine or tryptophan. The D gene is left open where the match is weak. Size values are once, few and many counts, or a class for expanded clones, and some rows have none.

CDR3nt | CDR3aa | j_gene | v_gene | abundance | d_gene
TGTGCCAGCAGTCCCACAGGGGGCTCAGAAAAATGGGAGCAGTTCTTC | CASSPTGGSEKWEQFF | TRBJ2-1 | TRBV27 | - | TRBD1
TGCGCCAGCAGCCAATACGCGGGTAACTATGGCTACACCTTC | CASSQYAGNYGYTF | TRBJ1-2 | TRBV4-1 | - | -
TGTGCCAGCAGTTTGACAGGGTGGAACACTGAAGCTTTCTTT | CASSLTGWNTEAFF | TRBJ1-1 | TRBV6-2/TRBV6-3 | - | TRBD1
TGTGCCTGGAGCAACTTGGGGGGTTTTCGAGAGACCCAGTACTTC | CAWSNLGGFRETQYF | TRBJ2-5 | TRBV30 | - | -
TGTGCCAGCAGCAAACAGGGGAGCTACGAGCAGTACTTC | CASSKQGSYEQYF | TRBJ2-7 | TRBV7-9 | - | TRBD1
TGCAGCGTCCTGACGGGGACTGCTCCCTACGAGCAGTACTTC | CSVLTGTAPYEQYF | TRBJ2-7 | TRBV29-1 | - | -
TGTGCCAGCAGCTTAGCGCAAATATCTCCTCAGAACACTGAAGCTTTCTTT | CASSLAQISPQNTEAFF | TRBJ1-1 | TRBV7-9 | - | -
TGTGCCAGCAGCTCGGGGGGGGCTAGCGGCACCTACGAGCAGTACTTC | CASSSGGASGTYEQYF | TRBJ2-7 | TRBV7-9 | - | TRBD2
TGTGCCAGCAGACAACAGGGACTCTGGCAGCCCCAGCATTTT | CASRQQGLWQPQHF | TRBJ1-5 | TRBV27 | - | -
TGTGCCAGCAGCTTAGGTAGCGAGCGGGAAACCAGCGGAGCTTTCTTT | CASSLGSERETSGAFF | TRBJ1-1 | TRBV7-9 | - | -
TGTGCCACCAGCGGGGACATCGCCTACGAGCAGTACTTC | CATSGDIAYEQYF | TRBJ2-7 | TRBV15 | - | -
TGTGCCAGCAGCCAACTGAGCGGTCGGACCGCGAACACCGGGGAGCTGTTTTTT | CASSQLSGRTANTGELFF | TRBJ2-2 | TRBV3-1 | - | -
TGTGCCAGCAGTCGGATAGCGGGGGAAGGAGATACGCAGTATTTT | CASSRIAGEGDTQYF | TRBJ2-3 | TRBV6-4 | - | TRBD2
TGTGCCAGCAGTGAATACTTTATAACACAGGGTGGGGACCCCTACGAGCAGTACTTC | CASSEYFITQGGDPYEQYF | TRBJ2-7 | TRBV25-1 | - | -
TGTGCCAGCAGCTCCGGGACCGAACTACAAGAGACCCAGTACTTC | CASSSGTELQETQYF | TRBJ2-5 | TRBV11-2 | - | -
TGCGCCAGCAGCCCCTGGGACAACCCTGGAACTGAAACTTTCTTT | CASSPWDNPGTETFF | TRBJ1-1 | TRBV4-1 | - | -
TGCGCCAGCAGCCAAGATCAGTGGACAGGGCTACAAGAGACCCAGTACTTC | CASSQDQWTGLQETQYF | TRBJ2-5 | TRBV4-1 | - | TRBD1
TGTGCTAGTGGTTTTATCCGGCCAGGGACAGAGACCCAGTACTTC | CASGFIRPGTETQYF | TRBJ2-5 | TRBV12-5 | - | -
TGTGCCATCAGTGAGCGGGGGGCCCCATACAATGAGCAGTTCTTC | CAISERGAPYNEQFF | TRBJ2-1 | TRBV10-3 | - | -
TGTGCCAGCATCCCTCCCAAGGAGGTCAACACTGAAGCTTTCTTT | CASIPPKEVNTEAFF | TRBJ1-1 | TRBV9 | few | -